One sample yielded the 18 T cell receptor beta chains listed below, sequenced in a study of human thymus T cells. Clones were read by immunoSEQ multiplex PCR, and TCRdb kept only the in-frame ones, dropping some. The sample has roughly 130,000 clones; about 94% are singletons. Obtained as resections during corrective heart surgery, the thymus tissue was then studied. Sequenced sample: thymus tissue. The receptors come from a boy under three years old with a congenital heart defect but otherwise immunologically healthy.

J is TRBJ2-7 and V is TRBV7-2, with 11 bases fitting TRBD2. Germline V gene data show CDR1 as SGHTA and CDR2 as FQGNSA. The ends lost 1 base at V and 2 bases at J; junction bases unmatched: 10. This CDR3 has 18 residues. CDR3 in DNA: TGTGCCAGCAGCTTAGTCGTGGCCGGGACTAGCGGCGCCTACGAGCAGTACTTC. This sequence encodes CASSLVVAGTSGAYEQYF.

In this sample, this clone turned up a few times. This sequence joins TRBV7-2 and TRBJ1-6; a possible D gene is TRBD1 (6 bases). Trimming cost V 4 bases and J 10 bases, with 20 bases left between them. The length of the CDR3 is 16 residues. Germline V CDR1 and CDR2: SGHTA, FQGNSA. Written as DNA, the CDR3 is TGTGCCAGCAGCTCCACGGCCGGGGGGGCGGGATCACCCCTCCACTTT. Translating gives CASSSTAGGAGSPLHF.

The rearrangement joins TRBV5-8 to TRBJ2-7, with a possible D match to TRBD1 (6 bases). The V end was cut by 2 bases, the J end by 0 bases, with 12 bases between. The germline V gene has CDR1 SGHTS and CDR2 YDEGEE. The CDR3 consists of 15 residues. As DNA, the CDR3 is TGTGCCAGCAGCTTCCGTAGGGGGTTCTCCTACGAGCAGTACTTC. Its translation is CASSFRRGFSYEQYF. Full variable domain (outside the CDR3, taken from reference TRBV5-8 and TRBJ2-7): EAGVTQSPTHLIKTRGQQATLRCSPISGHTSVYWYQQALGLGLQFLLWYDEGEERNRGNFPPRFSGRQFPNYSSELNVNALELEDSALYLCASSFRRGFSYEQYFGPGTRLTVT.

The chain joins TRBV4-2 to TRBJ2-7, with 11 bases aligning to TRBD1. Trimming removed 5 bases from V and 5 bases from J; junction bases left unmatched: 2. The CDR3 has 13 amino acids. Germline CDR1 LGHNA, CDR2 YNFKEQ. CDR3 coding DNA: TGTGCCAGCAGCGGGGGACAGGGGGACGAGCAGTACTTC. This sequence encodes CASSGGQGDEQYF.

The chain combines TRBV4-3 with TRBJ2-3; maybe TRBD2 (6 bases). V lost 4 bases and J lost 5, with 16 bases in between. Germline assignment: CDR1 LGHNA and CDR2 YSLEER. CDR3 size: 15 residues. This CDR3 is CASSPWAGSLDTQYF. The CDR3 DNA reads as TGCGCCAGCAGCCCTTGGGCGGGGTCCCTAGATACGCAGTATTTT.

V usage is TRBV7-2 and J usage is TRBJ2-7; the D gene is possibly TRBD2 (6 bases). The CDR3 contains 17 residues. V lost 2 bases and J lost 1, with 18 bases in between. Germline assignment: CDR1 SGHTA and CDR2 FQGNSA. The CDR3 DNA sequence: TGTGCCAGCAGCTTAACCAAAGACGCAGGGAGGTCCTACGAGCAGTACTTC. Translation gives CASSLTKDAGRSYEQYF.

This clone was recorded only once. The J gene is TRBJ2-5, the V gene TRBV7-2; weak D call: TRBD2 (6 bases). This CDR3 is 13 amino acids long. Germline V lookup: CDR1 SGHTA, CDR2 FQGNSA. V was cut by 3 bases and J by 5 bases, with 10 bases left in between. The CDR3 here is CASSFGGFETQYF. In DNA form, the CDR3 reads TGTGCCAGCAGCTTCGGAGGGTTTGAGACCCAGTACTTC.

The V call is TRBV7-2, the J call TRBJ1-5; D unresolved. Trimming left V 5 bases short and J 2 bases short, with 19 bases between. Germline CDR1 reads SGHTA; CDR2 reads FQGNSA. The CDR3 sequence is 17 residues long. The chain's CDR3 is CASSPIPRPPGNQPQHF. As DNA, the CDR3 is TGTGCCAGCAGCCCCATCCCCCGACCCCCTGGCAATCAGCCCCAGCATTTT.

The chain links TRBV19 to TRBJ2-7; D is possibly TRBD1 (6 bases). Trimming pared 6 bases from V and 6 bases from J, leaving 15 bases between. This CDR3 has 13 amino acids. The V gene's germline CDR1 is LNHDA and CDR2 SQIVND (reference sequence). The CDR3, as DNA: TGTGCCAGTAGCATCCAGGGGATGGGCGAGCAGTACTTC. It is translated as CASSIQGMGEQYF.

This clone was seen once. The chain combines TRBV2 with TRBJ1-5, with unresolved D. The germline gives CDR1 SNHLY, CDR2 FYNNEI. The CDR3 contains 11 residues. The germline V and J ends were trimmed by 3 bases and 9 bases, with 6 bases remaining between them. The CDR3: CASSDEGPQHF. The DNA for the CDR3 is TGTGCCAGCAGTGATGAGGGGCCCCAGCATTTT.

The rearrangement joins TRBV4-1 to TRBJ1-6; a weak D match, TRBD1 (6 bases). The V end lost 4 bases, the J end lost 1 base, and 8 bases lay between the germline ends. The CDR3 is 15 residues long. In germline, CDR1 is MGHRA, CDR2 YSYEKL. CDR3 sequence: CASSRTGSYNSPLHF. CDR3 sequence (DNA): TGCGCCAGCAGCCGAACAGGGTCCTATAATTCACCCCTCCACTTT.

This chain connects TRBV18 to TRBJ2-3; unclear D gene. Per the germline V gene, CDR1 is KGHSH and CDR2 is LQKENI. Trimming took off 4 bases at V and 2 bases at J, with 4 bases between the two ends. The CDR3 length is 12 residues. Written as DNA, the CDR3 is TGTGCCAGCTCACTCCTCACAGATACGCAGTATTTT. This codes for CASSLLTDTQYF.

This clone was detected only once. The V gene is TRBV2, the J gene TRBJ1-1, with no clear D. This CDR3 comprises 11 residues. Trimming removed 5 bases at V and 4 bases at J, with 5 bases between. CDR1 SNHLY and CDR2 FYNNEI come from the germline V gene. CDR3 bases: TGTGCCAGCAGTCCTGGCACTGAAGCTTTCTTT. Amino acids: CASSPGTEAFF.

The J gene is TRBJ2-2, the V gene TRBV4-3, with 8 bases lining up with TRBD2. The germline gives CDR1 LGHNA, CDR2 YSLEER. The J segment lost 0 bases and the V segment lost 4 bases, leaving 4 bases of the junction unmatched. The CDR3 consists of 16 residues. The CDR3 here is CASSRKRGPNTGELFF. The CDR3 DNA is TGCGCCAGCAGCCGGAAGCGGGGGCCGAACACCGGGGAGCTGTTTTTT.

The chain has TRBV6-1 and TRBJ1-2; D perhaps matches TRBD1 (5 bases). The CDR3 is 12 residues long. The germline gives CDR1 MNHNS, CDR2 SASEGT. Trimming left V 5 bases short and J 8 bases short, with 12 bases between. The CDR3 is CASSPGGGGYTF. DNA for the CDR3: TGTGCCAGCAGTCCTGGGGGAGGGGGCTACACCTTC.

The chain couples TRBV20-1 to TRBJ1-2; no clear D gene. Germline values: CDR1 DFQATT, CDR2 SNEGSKA (reference sequence). The CDR3 runs 9 residues. CDR3 protein: CSLNYGYTF. As DNA, the CDR3 is TGCAGCCTCAACTATGGCTACACCTTC.

The chain employs TRBV29-1 and TRBJ2-7, with 10 bases fitting TRBD1. The J segment lost 6 bases and the V segment lost 4 bases, leaving 6 bases of the junction unmatched. Germline V CDR1 and CDR2: SQVTM, ANQGSEA. This CDR3 contains 13 residues. This CDR3 reads CSVGQGAEVEQYF. The DNA for the CDR3 is TGCAGCGTTGGACAGGGGGCAGAGGTCGAGCAGTACTTC.

The gene calls are TRBV28 and TRBJ1-1; 10 bases fit TRBD1. This CDR3 is built from 13 residues. Germline V gives CDR1 MDHEN, CDR2 SYDVKM. J was trimmed by 4 bases and V by 6 bases; bases with no gene match: 2. Written as DNA, the CDR3 is TGTGCCAGCAGAGGGACAGGGGCCACTGAAGCTTTCTTT. It specifies CASRGTGATEAFF.